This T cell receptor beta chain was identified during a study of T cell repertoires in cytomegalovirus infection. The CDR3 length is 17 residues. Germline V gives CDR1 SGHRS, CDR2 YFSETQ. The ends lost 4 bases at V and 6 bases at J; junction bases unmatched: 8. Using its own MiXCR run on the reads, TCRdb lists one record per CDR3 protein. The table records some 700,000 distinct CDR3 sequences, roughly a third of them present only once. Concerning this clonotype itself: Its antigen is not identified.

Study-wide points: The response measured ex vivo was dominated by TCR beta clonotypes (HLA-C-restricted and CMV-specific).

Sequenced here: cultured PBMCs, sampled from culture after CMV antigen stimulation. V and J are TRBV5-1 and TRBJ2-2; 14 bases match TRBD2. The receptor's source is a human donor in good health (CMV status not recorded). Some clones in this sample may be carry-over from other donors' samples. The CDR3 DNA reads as TGCGCCAGCAGCCCAGCCCGGACTAGCGGGGGGTCCGGGGAGCTGTTTTTT. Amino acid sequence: CASSPARTSGGSGELFF.